These T cell receptor beta chains were read from a single sample in a study of Graves' ophthalmopathy and Graves' hyperthyroidism. TCRdb itself ran the multiplex PCR reads through MiXCR, one entry per CDR3 protein. The sample includes approximately 640,000 distinct CDR3 sequences, roughly two fifths of them seen just once. Material: peripheral blood. These receptors were obtained from an adult man with Graves' ophthalmopathy. Each CDR3 is given with its conserved first and last residue. D genes are given only for firm matches. Clone size is stated in some rows and not others, as once, few, many or a class when expanded.

TRBJ2-5	once	.	TRBV2	CAGSDRQETQYF	TGTGCCGGCTCGGACAGACAAGAGACCCAGTACTTC
TRBJ2-1	.	.	TRBV25-1	CARGDEQFF	TGTGCCAGGGGCGATGAGCAGTTCTTC
TRBJ2-1	.	.	TRBV7-6	CASSLGGGYNEQFF	TGTGCCAGCAGCTTAGGAGGCGGGTACAATGAGCAGTTCTTC
TRBJ1-6	few	.	TRBV7-2	CASSLGPIGPPLHF	TGTGCCAGCAGTCTCGGACCCATAGGGCCACCCCTCCACTTT
TRBJ2-7	few	TRBD1	TRBV7-3	CASSQATFRDRGREARQSYEQYF	TGCGCCAGCAGCCAAGCCACTTTCCGGGACAGGGGGCGAGAGGCTAGACAGAGCTACGAGCAGTACTTC
TRBJ1-6	.	TRBD1	TRBV7-2	CASSLTGESPLHF	TGTGCCAGCAGCTTGACAGGGGAATCACCCCTCCACTTT
TRBJ2-7	many	TRBD1	TRBV6-5	CASSYPTGRWQYF	TGTGCCAGCAGTTACCCGACAGGGCGTTGGCAGTACTTC
TRBJ2-3	few	.	TRBV2	CASRTDTQYF	TGTGCCAGCAGGACGGATACGCAGTATTTT
TRBJ2-5	many	TRBD2	TRBV20-1	CSAGLAGTQETQYF	TGCAGTGCCGGACTAGCGGGGACTCAAGAGACCCAGTACTTC
TRBJ1-1	.	.	TRBV19	CASSISGADTEAFF	TGTGCCAGTAGTATTTCCGGGGCCGACACTGAAGCTTTCTTT
TRBJ2-6	.	.	TRBV15	CATSRGVAGANVLTF	TGTGCCACCAGCAGAGGGGTGGCAGGGGCCAACGTCCTGACTTTC
TRBJ1-1	many	TRBD1	TRBV7-9	CASSLGQPNTEAFF	TGTGCCAGCAGCTTGGGACAGCCGAACACTGAAGCTTTCTTT
TRBJ1-5	few	.	TRBV7-9	CASSLGFTYQPQHF	TGTGCCAGCAGCTTAGGTTTTACCTATCAGCCCCAGCATTTT
TRBJ1-2	few	.	TRBV3-1	CASSQVRHPYGYTF	TGTGCCAGCAGCCAAGTCAGGCATCCCTATGGCTACACCTTC
TRBJ1-1	.	.	TRBV7-9	CASSRTDNTEAFF	TGTGCCAGCAGCCGGACGGATAACACTGAAGCTTTCTTT
TRBJ1-5	few	TRBD1	TRBV27	CASSLSGGGRYQPQHF	TGTGCCAGCAGTTTATCAGGGGGCGGGAGATATCAGCCCCAGCATTTT
TRBJ2-5	.	.	TRBV5-1	CASSLGPTGRQETQYF	TGCGCCAGCAGCTTAGGCCCCACAGGGAGACAAGAGACCCAGTACTTC
TRBJ2-5	many	.	TRBV7-9	CALDGAYQETQYF	TGTGCCCTTGACGGGGCATACCAAGAGACCCAGTACTTC
TRBJ1-2	few	TRBD1	TRBV29-1	CSAGTGDGYTF	TGCAGCGCTGGGACAGGGGATGGCTACACCTTC
TRBJ1-1	few	.	TRBV9	CASTNGRENTEAFF	TGTGCCAGCACAAATGGTCGGGAGAACACTGAAGCTTTCTTT
TRBJ1-2	.	.	TRBV10-3	CASRRGLNYGYTF	TGTGCCAGCAGGAGGGGCCTTAACTATGGCTACACCTTC
TRBJ2-1	.	.	TRBV29-1	CTPSGNNEQFF	TGCACCCCATCGGGGAACAATGAGCAGTTCTTC
TRBJ1-1	.	.	TRBV6-5	CASSYKTERGTEAFF	TGTGCCAGCAGTTACAAGACGGAGAGGGGCACTGAAGCTTTCTTT
TRBJ1-1	few	TRBD1	TRBV10-3	CAVTGTGTEAFF	TGTGCCGTCACGGGGACAGGCACTGAAGCTTTCTTT
TRBJ2-5	.	.	TRBV30	CAWSAAETQYF	TGTGCCTGGAGTGCGGCGGAGACCCAGTACTTC
TRBJ2-7	many	.	TRBV5-1	CASSFGEQYF	TGCGCCAGCAGCTTCGGCGAGCAGTACTTC
TRBJ1-5	many	.	TRBV7-2	CASSLVGGDQPQHF	TGTGCCAGCAGCTTAGTCGGGGGAGATCAGCCCCAGCATTTT
TRBJ2-7	.	.	TRBV9	CASSYSAAYEQYF	TGTGCCAGCAGTTACTCGGCCGCCTACGAGCAGTACTTC
TRBJ1-6	many	.	TRBV2	CASRNQQGSPLHF	TGTGCCAGCAGGAACCAGCAGGGATCACCCCTCCACTTT
TRBJ2-7	.	.	TRBV4-2	CASSQERLASYEQYF	TGTGCCAGCAGCCAAGAGCGGCTAGCGAGCTACGAGCAGTACTTC
TRBJ2-7	few	TRBD1	TRBV2	CASSQGAGTGGGEQYF	TGTGCCAGCAGCCAAGGAGCCGGGACAGGTGGCGGCGAGCAGTACTTC
TRBJ1-2	.	.	TRBV27	CASNPAGERNGYTF	TGTGCCAGCAATCCAGCAGGGGAGAGGAATGGCTACACCTTC
TRBJ2-7	many	.	TRBV11-2	CASSLASGLYEQYF	TGTGCCAGCAGCTTAGCGTCCGGCCTCTACGAGCAGTACTTC
TRBJ1-1	.	.	TRBV29-1	CSLVRIPSNTEAFF	TGCAGCTTAGTCAGGATCCCGTCGAACACTGAAGCTTTCTTT
TRBJ2-7	many	.	TRBV15	CATSSPGSADYEQYF	TGTGCCACCAGCAGTCCGGGAAGCGCGGACTACGAGCAGTACTTC
TRBJ2-2	many	.	TRBV10-3	CAIRGQGRTVNTGELFF	TGTGCCATCAGGGGGCAGGGGAGGACCGTGAACACCGGGGAGCTGTTTTTT
TRBJ2-7	.	.	TRBV10-3	CAISRAGDVDEQYF	TGTGCCATCAGTCGAGCAGGGGACGTCGACGAGCAGTACTTC
TRBJ2-5	few	TRBD1	TRBV6-1	CASRMDRVVQETQYF	TGTGCCAGCAGGATGGACAGGGTTGTCCAAGAGACCCAGTACTTC
TRBJ2-5	many	TRBD2	TRBV20-1	CSARVQRGIQETQYF	TGCAGTGCTAGGGTTCAGCGGGGCATCCAAGAGACCCAGTACTTC
TRBJ2-1	.	TRBD1	TRBV10-3	CAIRRGQGSYNEQFF	TGTGCCATCAGAAGAGGACAGGGATCCTACAATGAGCAGTTCTTC
TRBJ2-2	.	TRBD2	TRBV9	CASSTPRSSGGMNTGELFF	TGTGCCAGCAGCACCCCCCGGAGTAGCGGGGGGATGAACACCGGGGAGCTGTTTTTT
TRBJ1-6	.	.	TRBV25-1	CASNEQGNSPLYF	TGTGCCAGCAATGAGCAGGGAAATTCACCCCTCTACTTT
TRBJ1-6	many	.	TRBV5-6	CASSLLGHPADSPLHF	TGTGCCAGCAGCCTGCTCGGACACCCGGCGGATTCACCCCTCCACTTT
TRBJ1-1	.	.	TRBV29-1	CSFHPGQNTEAFF	TGCAGCTTCCATCCGGGACAGAACACTGAAGCTTTCTTT
TRBJ1-5	many	TRBD1	TRBV7-9	CASSLDRGPPFNQPQHF	TGTGCCAGCAGCTTGGACAGGGGGCCTCCCTTCAATCAGCCCCAGCATTTT
TRBJ2-7	few	.	TRBV20-1	CSARDLGSGERSEQYF	TGCAGTGCTAGAGATCTGGGGTCAGGGGAAAGGAGCGAGCAGTACTTC
TRBJ1-5	few	.	TRBV5-1	CASSYKRSPQGWAQHF	TGCGCCAGCAGCTATAAAAGGAGCCCTCAGGGCTGGGCCCAGCATTTT
TRBJ2-5	many	.	TRBV24-1	CATSDPQGGSQETQYF	TGTGCCACCAGTGATCCACAGGGAGGGAGTCAAGAGACCCAGTACTTC
TRBJ2-7	once	TRBD1	TRBV29-1	CSLAPDRSGEQYF	TGCAGCTTGGCCCCGGACAGGTCTGGCGAGCAGTACTTC
TRBJ1-2	.	.	TRBV13	CASSTTSNRLDYGYTF	TGTGCCAGCAGCACCACATCAAACAGGTTAGACTATGGCTACACCTTC
TRBJ2-3	once	TRBD2	TRBV9	CASSVGTSGMSTDTQYF	TGTGCCAGCAGCGTCGGGACTAGCGGGATGAGCACAGATACGCAGTATTTT
TRBJ1-1	once	.	TRBV29-1	CSTGQGFTEAFF	TGCAGCACCGGGCAGGGGTTCACTGAAGCTTTCTTT
TRBJ1-4	.	.	TRBV3-1	CASSQESSGGKLFF	TGTGCCAGCAGCCAAGAGTCCAGCGGGGGAAAACTGTTTTTT